This entry describes one T cell receptor beta chain. The antigen remains undetermined. These data are taken from a study of CD8+ T cells in alopecia areata. Overall study context: Treatment of the treated patients consisted of oral tofacitinib, 5 to 10 mg twice daily. Findings and limits, study-wide: Lesional scalp, especially alopecia totalis/universalis, showed higher clonality than normal scalp.

CDR3 length: 16 residues. The germline gives CDR1 SGHRS, CDR2 YFSETQ. The V and J ends lost 4 bases and 3 bases, in that order; junction bases with no gene match: 5. cDNA reverse transcribed from extracted RNA served as the sequencing template. Libraries were prepared by immunoSEQ multiplex PCR; TCRdb keeps only in-frame clonotypes and omits some of them. The sample comprises approximately 150,000 clones, 47% of which are singletons, and roughly 7.5% rests with the top ten. This TCR came from a human donor with alopecia areata. The V and J genes are TRBV5-1 and TRBJ2-3, with TRBD2 matching over 13 bases. The sequenced material came from CD4+ T cells sorted from blood. Written as DNA, the CDR3 is TGCGCCAGCAGCCAACTAGCGGGAGGGCCAACAGATACGCAGTATTTT. Translated, it gives CASSQLAGGPTDTQYF.